In this sample, the clone carrying this T cell receptor (beta chain) turned up many times. The antigen is unknown. This specimen comes from a study of T cells in Graves' hyperthyroidism and ophthalmopathy. General study points: The model anticipated ophthalmopathy a median 6.5 months pre-onset.

What was amplified from RNA transcripts were TCR beta CDR3 regions. RT-PCR in the first round (using the HTBI primer set) targeted the TCR CDR3. TCRdb re-analysed the multiplex PCR reads in MiXCR, keeping a single row per CDR3 protein. The sample comprises about 480,000 distinct CDR3 sequences, approximately 14% of which are singletons, and about a sixth rests with the top ten. V was pared by 6 bases and J by 4 bases, with 7 bases between. From germline, CDR1 is MNHEY and CDR2 SMNVEV (reference sequence). The CDR3 contains 12 residues. The receptor was derived from a woman aged 18-29 years with Graves' hyperthyroidism. Sequencing was done on a sample of blood. This chain connects TRBV27 to TRBJ1-5, with D uncertain. CDR3 in amino acids: CASSFRNQPQHF. The DNA of the CDR3 is TGTGCCAGCAGCTTCCGGAATCAGCCCCAGCATTTT.